This section outlines one TCR beta chain sequence together with its context. Different DNA sequences within this sample yield the same CDR3. The data are from a study of blood T cell repertoires in COVID-19. Study summary: Acute-phase and convalescent COVID-19 samples originated in the United States, Italy and Spain.

Patients from Seattle were sampled longitudinally, starting during active infection. V was pared by 1 base and J by 4 bases, with 7 bases between. Germline CDR1 is MNHNS and CDR2 is SASEGT. The CDR3 extends over 14 amino acids. In the original processing: Estimated nucleated cell counts came from reference gene primer amplification. The protocol was immunoSEQ multiplex PCR, while the TCRdb copy is restricted to in-frame clones and leaves out a portion. The D gene and trimming were derived from the DNA, and the V and J assignments and clone size from that table. The data show a few hundred thousand clones, over 85% seen once.

Sequenced material: peripheral blood. The TCR sequence derives from a woman aged 25 to 39 with COVID-19, enrolled during active disease. The gene calls are TRBV6-1 and TRBJ1-4, with D possibly being TRBD1 (6 bases). CDR3: CASSEDRVNEKLFF. CDR3 nucleotide sequence: TGTGCCAGCAGTGAAGACAGGGTTAATGAAAAACTGTTTTTT.